These T cell receptor beta chains were read from a single sample in a study of read filtering for tumor transcriptome and immune sequencing. From the reads, TCRdb called clonotypes with MiXCR, one entry per CDR3 protein. The data show about 63,000 distinct CDR3 sequences, approximately 15% seen once. Material for sequencing was a population of CD138-negative cells sorted from bone marrow. The receptor set was obtained from a donor at least 40 years old with multiple myeloma. Each CDR3 is given with its conserved first and last residue. Clone size, where shown, is once, few, many, or a class for clones that have expanded.

v_call	cdr3_length	clone_size	j_call	cdr3_aa
TRBV7-2	13	many	TRBJ2-1	CASSSRGTNEQFF
TRBV27	17	-	TRBJ2-1	CASTDLPGGSTYNEQFF
TRBV13	16	few	TRBJ2-3	CASSARTSGSTDTQYF
TRBV20-1	15	-	TRBJ2-1	CSARARSTSYNEQFF
TRBV20-1	12	many	TRBJ2-3	CSASRGADTQYF
TRBV29-1	14	many	TRBJ2-3	CSQQRERGTDTQYF
TRBV5-6	14	-	TRBJ2-3	CASILAGGTDTQYF
TRBV15	16	many	TRBJ2-1	CATSREGAGGPNEQFF
TRBV11-3	11	few	TRBJ1-1	CASSHGAVAFF
TRBV7-2	13	many	TRBJ2-1	CASSLGGTGEQFF
TRBV7-6	13	few	TRBJ2-5	CASSLTPGETQYF
TRBV20-1	13	many	TRBJ1-2	CSARQGLWYGYTF
TRBV18	15	-	TRBJ1-5	CASSPPGGGNQPQHF
TRBV28	20	few	TRBJ2-1	CASSSGRLAGGPSSHNEQFF
TRBV12-5	15	many	TRBJ2-1	CASGPPASGRYEQFF
TRBV10-3	11	many	TRBJ2-1	CAISELDEQFF
TRBV6-6	16	many	TRBJ2-7	CASSYWASGAGPEQYF
TRBV27	12	-	TRBJ1-6	CASRQGNSPLHF
TRBV20-1	15	few	TRBJ2-1	CSARDRGLAGNEQFF
TRBV10-3	15	many	TRBJ1-1	CAISESRVADTEAFF
TRBV20-1	14	few	TRBJ2-1	CSASLGPYRNGQFF
TRBV2	14	few	TRBJ1-5	CASSEQGINQPQHF
TRBV29-1	14	many	TRBJ2-7	CSGRLAGESYEQYF
TRBV28	14	many	TRBJ2-1	CASSLIGEYNEQFF
TRBV6-6	14	-	TRBJ2-7	CARSLGTVSYEQYF
TRBV10-3	14	many	TRBJ1-1	CAIKGDRAKTEAFF
TRBV29-1	14	-	TRBJ2-7	CSGLDSGSSYEQYF
TRBV10-2	12	-	TRBJ2-1	CASGNREDEQFF
TRBV20-1	15	many	TRBJ2-1	CSARKTTSLYNEQFF
TRBV10-3	16	-	TRBJ2-5	CAISEFGSGRAETQYF
TRBV7-2	15	many	TRBJ2-3	CASSFIPQVADTQYF
TRBV27	14	-	TRBJ2-3	CASSSGDRIDTQYF
TRBV20-1	12	-	TRBJ2-5	CSATPSYETQYF
TRBV28	15	-	TRBJ2-5	CASSWGQGLQETQYF
TRBV7-3	13	many	TRBJ2-1	CASSFGVYNEQFF
TRBV12-3/TRBV12-4	15	-	TRBJ2-3	CASSLMRDTTDTQYF
TRBV11-3	13	few	TRBJ2-7	CASSLVRAYEQYF
TRBV12-3/TRBV12-4	13	many	TRBJ1-1	CASSPLTGTEAFF
TRBV19	15	many	TRBJ2-7	CASSIVAGSSYEQYF
TRBV12-3/TRBV12-4	14	many	TRBJ2-7	CASSNGQGAYEQYF
TRBV5-1	15	many	TRBJ2-5	CASSRGTSGRETQYF
TRBV20-1	14	many	TRBJ2-3	CSANSGSGVDTQYF
TRBV20-1	17	-	TRBJ1-5	CIAGDPTGRYSNRPQHF
TRBV11-2	15	many	TRBJ2-1	CASSLDIGHYNEQFF
TRBV18	14	-	TRBJ1-2	CASSPDLLNYGYTF
TRBV30	13	-	TRBJ2-3	CAWSPGFADTQYF
TRBV20-1	16	many	TRBJ2-5	CSALGALAGDVETQYF
TRBV12-3/TRBV12-4	12	many	TRBJ2-2	CASSSSSGELFF
TRBV27	14	many	TRBJ2-7	CASSAGQGRNEQYF
TRBV11-1	14	many	TRBJ2-1	CASSFSGIYNEQFF
TRBV28	15	many	TRBJ2-1	CASSGTGVTYNEQFF
TRBV11-2	15	many	TRBJ2-1	CASSLAPQAYNEQFF
TRBV5-1	17	many	TRBJ1-1	CASSLGHLGQGNTEAFF
TRBV20-1	13	many	TRBJ2-7	CSARATSFYEQYF
TRBV29-1	14	many	TRBJ2-7	CSVGDRGLPYEQYF
TRBV11-3	13	many	TRBJ2-1	CASTVNAGDEQFF
TRBV20-1	15	many	TRBJ2-3	CSARRGGTGTDTQYF
TRBV11-1	14	many	TRBJ1-1	CASSLSGFNTEAFF
TRBV5-1	16	many	TRBJ2-3	CASSLGATSGTDTQYF
TRBV7-9	16	-	TRBJ2-1	CASSLLGGSSYNEQFF